One and the same sample provided the 24 T cell receptor beta chains below, sequenced in a study of CD8+ T cells in alopecia areata. cDNA serving as the sequencing template came from extracted, reverse transcribed RNA. The assay was immunoSEQ multiplex PCR, and TCRdb's table has in-frame clones only and misses some. This table holds about 110,000 clones, about 50% found once. Sample: NKG2D-low CD8+ T cells sorted from blood. These receptors were obtained from a human donor with alopecia areata.

The CDR3 nucleotides are TGTGCCAGCAGCGTTTCCAGCGGGAGGGCCCTGGAGAATGAGCAGTTCTTC. Translation gives CASSVSSGRALENEQFF. This chain joins TRBV9 and TRBJ2-1, with 10 positions matching TRBD2. The CDR3 sequence is 17 residues long. Trimming took 2 bases from V and 7 from J; bases not matched to a gene: 12. The germline gives CDR1 SGDLS, CDR2 YYNGEE. The variable domain in full, completed from reference TRBV9 and TRBJ2-1, reads DSGVTQTPKHLITATGQRVTLRCSPRSGDLSVYWYQQSLDQGLQFLIQYYNGEERAKGNILERFSAQQFPDLHSELNLSSLELGDSALYFCASSVSSGRALENEQFFGPGTRLTVL.

CDR3 nucleotides: TGTGCCAGCAGCTCAGGACAGGAGATTTCGGAAGCTTTCTTT. This gives the protein CASSSGQEISEAFF. This chain uses TRBV7-2 with TRBJ1-1; 7 positions match TRBD1. Germline trimming cut 4 bases from V and 8 bases from J; bases unmatched to any gene: 10. CDR1 SGHTA and CDR2 FQGNSA come from the germline V gene. The CDR3 has 14 amino acids.

This clone showed up just a few times. The CDR3 DNA follows: TGCGCCAGCAGCTTGAATCTTTTGTCCACAGGGTCCACTGAAGCTTTCTTT. Protein: CASSLNLLSTGSTEAFF. V is TRBV5-1 and J is TRBJ1-1; weak D call: TRBD1 (6 bases). Germline CDR1 and CDR2: SGHRS and YFSETQ. CDR3 length equals 17 residues. V lost 1 base to trimming and J lost 4 bases, with 20 bases between them.

CDR3 coding DNA: TGCGCCAGCAGCCAAGATGGGACTAGTGTTGCTAATGAGCAGTTCTTC. Translating it yields CASSQDGTSVANEQFF. The J gene is TRBJ2-1, the V gene TRBV4-1; TRBD2 matches at 8 bases. The ends lost 0 bases at V and 7 bases at J; junction bases unmatched: 8. This CDR3 contains 16 residues. Germline CDR1 and CDR2: MGHRA and YSYEKL.

The chain joins TRBV28 to TRBJ2-7; maybe TRBD2 (5 bases). This CDR3 has 13 residues. Trimming pared 6 bases from V and 6 bases from J, leaving 15 bases between. Germline CDR1 reads MDHEN; CDR2 reads SYDVKM. CDR3 DNA sequence: TGTGCCAGCAGGACGGGAACCCTCGGCGAGCAGTACTTC. This sequence encodes CASRTGTLGEQYF.

The gene calls are TRBV2 and TRBJ2-5; TRBD2 agrees at 10 bases. This CDR3 contains 19 residues. The germline gives CDR1 SNHLY, CDR2 FYNNEI. V was pared by 1 base and J by 5 bases, with 16 bases of the junction left unmatched. The CDR3 loop reads CASSEGWTSGRSTEETQYF. In DNA form, the CDR3 reads TGTGCCAGCAGTGAAGGGTGGACTAGCGGACGGAGCACGGAGGAGACCCAGTACTTC. Full variable domain (rest looked up from reference TRBV2 and TRBJ2-5): EPEVTQTPSHQVTQMGQEVILRCVPISNHLYFYWYRQILGQKVEFLVSFYNNEISEKSEIFDDQFSVERPDGSNFTLKIRSTKLEDSAMYFCASSEGWTSGRSTEETQYFGPGTRLLVL.

This clone was counted ten times or more. In the same sample, other DNA sequences code for this CDR3. CDR3 sequence: CASSLARLAGGYEQYF. The CDR3 nucleotides are TGTGCCAGCAGCTTAGCGCGGCTAGCGGGAGGCTACGAGCAGTACTTC. The chain has TRBV7-6 and TRBJ2-7; TRBD2 matches 11 bases. The germline CDR1 and CDR2 sequences are SGHVS and FNYEAQ. Losses at the gene ends were 0 bases for V and 3 bases for J; bases not matched to a gene: 4. The CDR3 has 16 amino acids.

The chain carries TRBV2 and TRBJ1-1, with D perhaps matching TRBD1 (5 bases). The CDR3 consists of 13 residues. Germline CDR1 is SNHLY and CDR2 is FYNNEI. The V and J ends lost 4 bases and 5 bases respectively, with 11 bases between them. The CDR3 nucleotides are TGTGCCAGCAGTGGGCGGGGACGGACTGAAGCTTTCTTT. Amino acid sequence: CASSGRGRTEAFF.

The chain recombines TRBV19 with TRBJ2-2; 7 nucleotides align to TRBD2. J was trimmed by 3 bases and V by 6 bases; bases with no gene match: 7. CDR3 size: 15 residues. Germline V CDR1 and CDR2: LNHDA, SQIVND (reference sequence). CDR3 in DNA: TGTGCCAGTAGACTGAGCGGGACCTACACCGGGGAGCTGTTTTTT. It encodes CASRLSGTYTGELFF. Supplemented by reference TRBV19 and TRBJ2-2, the full variable domain reads DGGITQSPKYLFRKEGQNVTLSCEQNLNHDAMYWYRQDPGQGLRLIYYSQIVNDFQKGDIAEGYSVSREKKESFPLTVTSAQKNPTAFYLCASRLSGTYTGELFFGEGSRLTVL.

This chain connects TRBV6-1 to TRBJ1-2, with D possibly TRBD1 on 6 matching bases. Trimming removed 6 bases at V and 3 bases at J, with 11 bases between. The CDR3 has 13 residues. Germline lookup yields CDR1 MNHNS and CDR2 SASEGT. CDR3 amino acids: CASSGTYHYGYTF. DNA for the CDR3: TGTGCCAGCAGCGGGACATACCACTATGGCTACACCTTC.

CDR3 amino acids: CASSYSSSYEQYF. The CDR3 DNA sequence: TGTGCCAGCAGTTACTCGTCCTCCTACGAGCAGTACTTC. This sequence joins TRBV6-5 and TRBJ2-7; D uncertain. Trimming left V 0 bases short and J 0 bases short, with 3 bases between. Germline CDR1 reads MNHEY; CDR2 reads SVGAGI. This CDR3 comprises 13 residues.

This clone was detected a few times. V and J are TRBV30 and TRBJ1-2, with 7 bases identical to TRBD1. The CDR3 loop spans 13 amino acids. Looked up from germline, CDR1 is GTSNPN and CDR2 is SVGIG (reference sequence). With V trimmed by 5 bases and J by 6 bases, 9 bases remained unmatched. The CDR3 loop reads CAWDPGTADGYTF. In DNA form, the CDR3 reads TGTGCCTGGGACCCCGGGACAGCGGATGGCTACACCTTC.

This clone occurred a few times. The rearrangement joins TRBV20-1 to TRBJ2-3; D is undetermined. The germline gives CDR1 DFQATT, CDR2 SNEGSKA (reference sequence). The CDR3 extends over 11 amino acids. The chain's CDR3 is CSVLVTDTQYF. The CDR3 nucleotides read TGCAGCGTCCTAGTCACAGATACGCAGTATTTT.

The J gene is TRBJ2-7, the V gene TRBV29-1; possibly TRBD1 or TRBD2 for D (6 bases each). Trimming shortened V by 2 bases and J by 5 bases, and 19 bases separated the two germline ends. Germline-derived CDR1 and CDR2 are SQVTM and ANQGSEA. This CDR3 contains 15 residues. The CDR3 DNA is TGCAGCGTTGAATTCGGCAGGGGAGGTCGGGACGAGCAGTACTTC. It is translated as CSVEFGRGGRDEQYF.

The chain is built from TRBV29-1 and TRBJ2-2; D is uncertain. This CDR3 is 12 amino acids long. The V gene's germline CDR1 is SQVTM and CDR2 ANQGSEA. The V gene lost 4 bases and the J gene lost 4 bases, with 7 bases spanning the gap. The CDR3 spells CSVAPGTGELFF. The CDR3 DNA is TGCAGCGTTGCCCCGGGCACCGGGGAGCTGTTTTTT.

This clone has just a few counts. This chain links TRBV4-1 with TRBJ2-7; TRBD1 agrees at 8 bases. With 4 bases clipped from V and 2 bases from J, the junction kept 7 bases outside the gene matches. This CDR3 contains 15 residues. Germline V lookup: CDR1 MGHRA, CDR2 YSYEKL. The CDR3 region has the DNA TGCGCCAGCAGCCCCCCTCCAGGGGGCACCTACGAGCAGTACTTC. This codes for CASSPPPGGTYEQYF.

This rearrangement joins TRBV4-2 to TRBJ2-3; a possible D gene is TRBD2 (6 bases). Germline CDR1 reads LGHNA; CDR2 reads YNFKEQ. V lost 5 bases and J 3 bases, leaving 15 bases between the germline ends. This CDR3 comprises 15 residues. In DNA form, the CDR3 reads TGTGCCAGCAGCGCCGGGACTCCTGGGACAGATACGCAGTATTTT. Translated: CASSAGTPGTDTQYF.

For this clone: Within the sample, other DNA sequences also encode this same CDR3. This chain uses TRBV29-1 with TRBJ2-7; D gene uncertain. CDR1 is SQVTM, CDR2 ANQGSEA, per germline. The germline V and J ends were trimmed by 2 bases and 0 bases, with 5 bases remaining between them. The CDR3 length is 12 residues. CDR3 in amino acids: CSVESSSYEQYF. For the CDR3, the DNA is TGCAGCGTTGAATCGAGCTCCTACGAGCAGTACTTC.

This clone has just a few counts. This chain uses TRBV27 with TRBJ2-7; D unresolved. From germline, CDR1 is MNHEY and CDR2 SMNVEV (reference sequence). This CDR3 has 14 amino acids. Trimming took off 4 bases at V and 2 bases at J, with 12 bases between the two ends. CDR3 DNA sequence: TGTGCCAGCAGTTCGACCCTTCGTCCCTACGAGCAGTACTTC. This sequence encodes CASSSTLRPYEQYF.

This chain links TRBV29-1 with TRBJ2-7; 8 bases map to TRBD1. Germline V lookup: CDR1 SQVTM, CDR2 ANQGSEA. V gave up 4 bases and J gave up 4 bases; unmatched junction bases: 6. The CDR3 is 13 residues long. The DNA for the CDR3 is TGCAGCGTTGGGCAGGGGGCCTGTTACGAGCAGTACTTC. Amino acids: CSVGQGACYEQYF.

The chain links TRBV5-6 to TRBJ2-7, with 12 bases identical to TRBD2. Germline values: CDR1 SGHDT, CDR2 YYEEEE. This CDR3 has 16 residues. V lost 4 bases, J lost 8 bases, and 13 bases stayed unmatched. In DNA, the CDR3 is TGTGCCAGCAGCACGGATGGACTAGCGGGATATGTAAAGCAGTACTTC. This codes for CASSTDGLAGYVKQYF.

On this clone itself: Without the conserved terminal phenylalanine or tryptophan, this CDR3 likely stems from a read error. The chain has TRBV5-6 and TRBJ2-2; D not certain. Germline CDR1 reads SGHDT; CDR2 reads YYEEEE. V was trimmed by 0 bases and J by 1 base, leaving 1 base between them. There are 13 residues in the CDR3. CDR3 nucleotides: TGTGCCAGCAGCTTGGGGAACACCGGGGAGCTGTTTTCT. It is translated as CASSLGNTGELFS.

The gene calls are TRBV15 and TRBJ1-2, with D perhaps TRBD1 (5 bases). In germline, CDR1 is LNHNV, CDR2 YYDKDF (reference sequence). The V and J ends lost 1 base and 5 bases respectively, with 14 bases between them. The CDR3 loop spans 15 amino acids. The CDR3 DNA sequence: TGTGCCACCAGCAGAGTTGCAGGGTCTGGGTATGGCTACACCTTC. Its translation is CATSRVAGSGYGYTF.

The table lists this clone with a few counts. This chain connects TRBV27 to TRBJ2-1; TRBD2 aligns across 11 bases. Germline CDR1 MNHEY, CDR2 SMNVEV (reference sequence). The J segment lost 6 bases and the V segment lost 7 bases, leaving 2 bases of the junction unmatched. The CDR3 is 13 residues long. CDR3 loop: CASTGTSGNEQFF. CDR3 coding DNA: TGTGCCAGCACCGGGACTAGCGGCAATGAGCAGTTCTTC.